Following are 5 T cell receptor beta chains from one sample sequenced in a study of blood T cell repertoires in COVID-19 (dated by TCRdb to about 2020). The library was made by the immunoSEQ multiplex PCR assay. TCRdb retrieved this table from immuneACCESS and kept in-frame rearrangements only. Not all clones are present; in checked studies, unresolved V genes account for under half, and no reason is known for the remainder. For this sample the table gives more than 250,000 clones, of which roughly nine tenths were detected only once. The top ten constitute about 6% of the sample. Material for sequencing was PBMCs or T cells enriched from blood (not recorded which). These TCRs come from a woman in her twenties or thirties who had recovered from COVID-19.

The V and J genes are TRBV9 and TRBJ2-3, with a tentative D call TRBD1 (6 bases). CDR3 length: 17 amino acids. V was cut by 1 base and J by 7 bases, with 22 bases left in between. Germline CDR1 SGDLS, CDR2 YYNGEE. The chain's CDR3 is CASSVQQGVGGQNTQYF. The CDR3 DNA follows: TGTGCCAGCAGCGTACAACAGGGAGTTGGCGGGCAAAATACGCAGTATTTT.

The CDR3 bases are TGTGCCAGCAGTCTCACTTCATGGGCAGGCCCCGATGGCTACACCTTC. It is translated as CASSLTSWAGPDGYTF. J is TRBJ1-2 and V is TRBV27; D not resolved. Germline CDR1 MNHEY, CDR2 SMNVEV (reference sequence). The CDR3 extends over 16 amino acids. Trimming took 5 bases from V and 6 from J, leaving 22 bases between them.

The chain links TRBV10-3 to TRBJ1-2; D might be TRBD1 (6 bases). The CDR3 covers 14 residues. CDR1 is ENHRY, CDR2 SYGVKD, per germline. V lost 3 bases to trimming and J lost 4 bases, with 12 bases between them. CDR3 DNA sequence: TGTGCCATCAGTGATGGGGGCCTCGGCTATGGCTACACCTTC. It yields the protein CAISDGGLGYGYTF.

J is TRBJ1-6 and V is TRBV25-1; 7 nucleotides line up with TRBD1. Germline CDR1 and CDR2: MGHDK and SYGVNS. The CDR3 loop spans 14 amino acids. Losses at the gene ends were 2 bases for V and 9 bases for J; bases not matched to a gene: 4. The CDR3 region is CASSEQGESSPLHF. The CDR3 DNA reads TGTGCCAGCAGTGAACAGGGGGAGAGTTCACCCCTCCACTTT.

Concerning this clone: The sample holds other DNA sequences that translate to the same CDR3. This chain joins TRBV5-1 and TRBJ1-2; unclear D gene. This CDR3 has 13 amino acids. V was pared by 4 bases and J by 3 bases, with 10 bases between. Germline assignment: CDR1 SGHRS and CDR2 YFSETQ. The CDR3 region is CASSPGGDYGYTF. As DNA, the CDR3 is TGCGCCAGCAGCCCGGGAGGAGACTATGGCTACACCTTC.